The entry below gives a single T cell receptor beta chain sequence along with its context. Its specificity is not known. This entry comes from a study of cytomegalovirus exposure and HLA in healthy donors. Findings and limits, study-wide: Common viral pathogens (according to a later analysis) appeared linked to several of the most significant clusters. Usually a TCR sequence was rare, but some public TCRs were found in many donors. Cytomegalovirus association was assigned to around 150 TCR beta chains.

The CDR3 covers 12 residues. Trimming stripped 4 bases from V and 9 bases from J, with 10 bases between. Germline lookup yields CDR1 SEHNR and CDR2 FQNEAQ (reference sequence). Primers for the PCR totalled 60 Vbeta and 13 Jbeta. Profiled with immunoSEQ multiplex PCR; TCRdb holds only in-frame clones, not every one. The repertoire has over 70,000 clones, under 80% of them found once; the top ten carry approximately 1.4%. The source of this sequence is a male donor in good health and CMV-seronegative. The gene calls are TRBV7-9 and TRBJ1-5; no firm D call. Sequencing input: PBMCs. The chain's CDR3 is CASSSGSTPQHF. CDR3 coding DNA: TGTGCCAGCAGCTCGGGTTCTACGCCCCAGCATTTT.